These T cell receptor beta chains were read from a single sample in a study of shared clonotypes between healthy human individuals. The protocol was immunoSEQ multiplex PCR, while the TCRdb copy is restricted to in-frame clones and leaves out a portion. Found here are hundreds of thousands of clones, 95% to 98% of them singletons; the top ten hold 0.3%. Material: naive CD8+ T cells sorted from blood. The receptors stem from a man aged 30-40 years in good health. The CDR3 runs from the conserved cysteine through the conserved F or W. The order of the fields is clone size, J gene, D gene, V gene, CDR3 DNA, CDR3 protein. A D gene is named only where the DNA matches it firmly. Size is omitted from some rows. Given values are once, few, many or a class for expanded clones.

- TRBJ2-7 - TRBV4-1 TGCGCCAGCAGCCAAGCATCCGGCTACGAGCAGTACTTC CASSQASGYEQYF
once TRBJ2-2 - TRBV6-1 TGTGCCAGCAGTGCCGACACCGAAACCCGCACCGGGGAGCTGTTTTTT CASSADTETRTGELFF
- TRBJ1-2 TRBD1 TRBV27 TGTGCCAGCAGTCCCGGCACAGGGGCGGGCTATGGCTACACCTTC CASSPGTGAGYGYTF
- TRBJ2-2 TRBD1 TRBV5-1 TGCGCCAGCAGCTTGGGGTCGGAGACAGGGGTAAACACCGGGGAGCTGTTTTTT CASSLGSETGVNTGELFF
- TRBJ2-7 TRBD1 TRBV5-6 TGTGCCAGCAGCTTGAATGGACAGGGGTCCTACGAGCAGTACTTC CASSLNGQGSYEQYF
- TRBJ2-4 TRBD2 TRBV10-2 TGCGCCAGCAGAGCGGGGCTGGACATTCAGTACTTC CASRAGLDIQYF
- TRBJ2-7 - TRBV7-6 TGTGCCAGCAGCTTAAGCAGGACACCTGATTACGAGCAGTACTTC CASSLSRTPDYEQYF
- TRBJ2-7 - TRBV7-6 TGTGCCAGCAGCAGCCCGGACAACTCCTACGAGCAGTACTTC CASSSPDNSYEQYF
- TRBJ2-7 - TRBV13 TGTGCCAGCAGCTCGACCAGGACCTACGAGCAGTACTTC CASSSTRTYEQYF
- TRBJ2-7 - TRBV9 TGTGCCAGCAGCGTAGGTGGTGGGGTGACCTACGAGCAGTACTTC CASSVGGGVTYEQYF
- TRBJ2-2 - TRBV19 TGTGCCAGTAGTCCCCGGGGACCCACCGGGGAGCTGTTTTTT CASSPRGPTGELFF
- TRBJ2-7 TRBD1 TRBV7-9 TGTGCCAGCAGCTTAGAACCCGGGACAGGTGACGAGCAGTACTTC CASSLEPGTGDEQYF
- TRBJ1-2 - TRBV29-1 TGCAGCGTTGATCGGGTAATCTATGGCTACACCTTC CSVDRVIYGYTF
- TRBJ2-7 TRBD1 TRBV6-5 TGTGCCAGCAGTTACTCGACAGGGCGAATCTACGAGCAGTACTTC CASSYSTGRIYEQYF
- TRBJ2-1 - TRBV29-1 TGCAGCGGGGAAGGGGGTAAGGCGACCTACAATGAGCAGTTCTTC CSGEGGKATYNEQFF
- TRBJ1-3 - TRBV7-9 TGTGCTCGACAACAGCTAACCTCTGGAAACACCATATATTTT CARQQLTSGNTIYF
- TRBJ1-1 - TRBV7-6 TGTGCCAGCAGCTTAGAGAGGTACACTGAAGCTTTCTTT CASSLERYTEAFF
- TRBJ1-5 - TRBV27 TGTGCCAGCAGTGTACACAGGGCATATCAGCCCCAGCATTTT CASSVHRAYQPQHF
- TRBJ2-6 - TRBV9 TGTGCCAGCAGCCGCGAGAGTGGGGCCAACGTCCTGACTTTC CASSRESGANVLTF
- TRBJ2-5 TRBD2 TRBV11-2 TGTGCCAGCAGCTTAGACGGTAGCGGGAGGTCAGAGACCCAGTACTTC CASSLDGSGRSETQYF
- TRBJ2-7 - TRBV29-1 TGCAGCGTTGAGATGGCTAGCTCCTACGAGCAGTACTTC CSVEMASSYEQYF
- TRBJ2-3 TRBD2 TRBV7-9 TGTGCCAGCAGCTTCGAAACCCGACTAGCGGGAGGGAGGGCAGATACGCAGTATTTT CASSFETRLAGGRADTQYF
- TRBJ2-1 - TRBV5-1 TGCGCCAGCAGCCCCTCTGGGGAAGTTAGCCCCAATGAGCAGTTCTTC CASSPSGEVSPNEQFF
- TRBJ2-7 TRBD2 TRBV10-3 TGTGCCATCAGTGGGGGGACTAGTTTCTACGAGCAGTACTTC CAISGGTSFYEQYF
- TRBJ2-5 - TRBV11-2 TGTGCCAGCAGCCGCGGAGAGTCCGAGGAGACCCAGTACTTC CASSRGESEETQYF
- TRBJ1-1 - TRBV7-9 TGTGCCAGCAGCTTAGCGGGGGGAGAGGGTGAAGCTTTCTTT CASSLAGGEGEAFF
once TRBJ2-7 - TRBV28 TGTGCCAGCAGTTCCTTACAGGGAGCCCGCGAGCAGTACTTC CASSSLQGAREQYF
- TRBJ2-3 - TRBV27 TGTGCCAGCAGTTTGATGCGGGCGCAAAACACAGATACGCAGTATTTT CASSLMRAQNTDTQYF
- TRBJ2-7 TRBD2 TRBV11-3 TGTGCCAGCAGCGAAGCGGGAAGCTCCTACGAGCAGTACTTC CASSEAGSSYEQYF
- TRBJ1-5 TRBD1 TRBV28 TGTGCCAGCAGTGTCCGGACAGGCCTCAATCAGCCCCAGCATTTT CASSVRTGLNQPQHF
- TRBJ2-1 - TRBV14 TGTGCCAGCAGCCGGAGGACAGAGGGACCGAATGAGCAGTTCTTC CASSRRTEGPNEQFF
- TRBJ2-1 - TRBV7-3 TGTGCCAGCAGCTTTTCCCCCGCCAATGAGCAGTTCTTC CASSFSPANEQFF